This T cell receptor (beta chain) was sequenced during a study of cytomegalovirus exposure and HLA in healthy donors. In the PCR, 60 Vbeta and 13 Jbeta primers were used. TCRdb's table, derived via immunoSEQ multiplex PCR, lists solely in-frame clones and lacks some. The table lists 150,000 to 200,000 clones, over 65% of them singletons, with 1.4% in the top ten. With 2 bases clipped from V and 1 base from J, the junction kept 4 bases outside the gene matches. This CDR3 contains 15 residues. Germline V gives CDR1 SGHTA, CDR2 FQGNSA. Participants comprised healthy donors of bone marrow. Study-wide points: Most CMV-associated TCR beta chains appeared HLA-restricted in a later analysis. Fewer N-insertions (relative to the roughly 660-donor mean) were reportedly seen in an Asian-associated ancestry cluster in a later analysis.

Turning to this clone: The antigen is undetermined.

The rearrangement uses TRBV7-2 and TRBJ2-5; 7 nucleotides align to TRBD2. This receptor was identified in a man aged 18 to 29 in good health and CMV-seronegative. The sequenced sample consisted of PBMCs. CDR3 bases: TGTGCCAGCAGCTTATCCACTAGCGCCCAAGAGACCCAGTACTTC. Its translation is CASSLSTSAQETQYF.